Each of the 8 T cell receptor beta chains below was sequenced from the same sample in a study of blood T cell repertoires in COVID-19. Method: immunoSEQ multiplex PCR; TCRdb's copy keeps in-frame clones and lacks some. Of approximately 70,000 clones listed, 90% to 95% are singletons. Sequencing input: peripheral blood. The receptors here all came from a man aged 40-49 years with COVID-19, enrolled during active disease.

This chain connects TRBV10-3 to TRBJ2-7, with a weak D call TRBD1 (6 bases). The CDR3 is 14 amino acids. V lost 5 bases, J lost 3 bases, and 14 bases lay in between. Germline V gives CDR1 ENHRY, CDR2 SYGVKD. The DNA of the CDR3 is TGTGCCATCAGTCAGACAGGTCTTGACTACGAGCAGTACTTC. Its translation is CAISQTGLDYEQYF.

This chain links TRBV10-3 with TRBJ1-6; 9 nucleotides line up with TRBD1. The V segment lost 2 bases and the J segment 4 bases; nucleotides outside the gene matches: 3. Germline loops: CDR1 ENHRY, CDR2 SYGVKD. The CDR3 loop spans 16 amino acids. The chain's CDR3 is CAISEAGQGYNSPLHF. The CDR3 DNA sequence: TGTGCCATCAGTGAGGCGGGACAGGGTTATAATTCACCCCTCCACTTT.

The V gene is TRBV24-1, the J gene TRBJ2-3; 7 bases are a match to TRBD1. After removal of 2 bases from V and 4 bases from J, the junction contained 11 bases not matched to a gene. Looked up from germline, CDR1 is KGHDR and CDR2 is SFDVKD. The CDR3 is made up of 17 amino acids. CDR3 in amino acids: CATSDSHRGTIADTQYF. The CDR3 DNA follows: TGTGCCACCAGTGATTCCCACAGGGGAACAATCGCAGATACGCAGTATTTT.

The gene calls are TRBV12-3 or TRBV12-4 and TRBJ2-7, with D hard to call. V gave up 6 bases and J gave up 1 base, with 7 bases separating them. The CDR3 runs to 12 residues. The CDR3 spells CASSQVSYEQYF. The DNA for the CDR3 is TGTGCCAGCAGCCAGGTTTCCTACGAGCAGTACTTC.

The chain has TRBV2 and TRBJ1-4; 8 nucleotides match TRBD1. Trimming removed 7 bases from V and 1 base from J; junction bases left unmatched: 2. Germline CDR1 reads SNHLY; CDR2 reads FYNNEI. This CDR3 is built from 14 residues. The CDR3 DNA reads as TGTGCCAGCAACGGACAGGGAACTAATGAAAAACTGTTTTTT. Translating gives CASNGQGTNEKLFF.

The rearrangement uses TRBV9 and TRBJ2-3; D unclear. Trimming stripped 3 bases from V and 2 bases from J, with 16 bases between. CDR1 and CDR2 (germline): SGDLS, YYNGEE. CDR3 length equals 16 residues. The CDR3: CASSADARMSTDTQYF. In nucleotides, the CDR3 is TGTGCCAGCAGCGCCGACGCCAGGATGTCCACAGATACGCAGTATTTT.

V gene TRBV5-6 combines with J gene TRBJ2-7; D is undetermined. This CDR3 spans 14 amino acids. V gave up 5 bases and J gave up 6 bases, with 18 bases separating them. The germline V gene has CDR1 SGHDT and CDR2 YYEEEE. The CDR3 loop reads CASRSMPLAGEQYF. Written as DNA, the CDR3 is TGTGCCAGCAGGTCCATGCCGCTCGCCGGCGAGCAGTACTTC.

For this clone: The same CDR3 arises from other DNA sequences in this sample as well. The chain couples TRBV19 to TRBJ1-5; perhaps TRBD1 as D (5 bases). The CDR3 runs to 14 residues. Per germline, CDR1 LNHDA and CDR2 SQIVND (reference sequence). Trimming pared 1 base from V and 2 bases from J, leaving 6 bases between. CDR3 nucleotides: TGTGCCAGTAGTATAGCGGGGGGCAATCAGCCCCAGCATTTT. It yields the protein CASSIAGGNQPQHF.